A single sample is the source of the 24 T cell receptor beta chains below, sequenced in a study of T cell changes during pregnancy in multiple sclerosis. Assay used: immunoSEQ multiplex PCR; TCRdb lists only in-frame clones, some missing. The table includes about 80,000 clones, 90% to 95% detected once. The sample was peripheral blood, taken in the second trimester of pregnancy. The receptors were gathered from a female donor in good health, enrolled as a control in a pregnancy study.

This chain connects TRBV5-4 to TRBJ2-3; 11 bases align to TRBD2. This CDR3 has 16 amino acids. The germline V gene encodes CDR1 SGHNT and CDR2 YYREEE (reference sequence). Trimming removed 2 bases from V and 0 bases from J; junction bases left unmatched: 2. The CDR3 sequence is CASSFLAGGSTDTQYF. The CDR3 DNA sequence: TGTGCCAGCAGCTTCTTAGCGGGAGGGAGCACAGATACGCAGTATTTT.

CDR3 sequence: CATSRDGRNEQYF. CDR3 bases: TGTGCCACCAGCAGAGATGGGAGGAACGAGCAGTACTTC. This chain connects TRBV15 to TRBJ2-7; TRBD2 is a possible D gene (6 bases). The CDR3 spans 13 residues. Germline V CDR1 and CDR2: LNHNV, YYDKDF (reference sequence). Trimming left V 0 bases short and J 5 bases short, with 8 bases between.

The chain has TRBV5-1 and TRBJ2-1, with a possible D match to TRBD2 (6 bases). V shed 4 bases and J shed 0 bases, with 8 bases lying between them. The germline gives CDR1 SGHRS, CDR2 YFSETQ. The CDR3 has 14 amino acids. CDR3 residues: CASSGTASYNEQFF. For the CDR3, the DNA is TGCGCCAGCAGCGGGACTGCCTCCTACAATGAGCAGTTCTTC.

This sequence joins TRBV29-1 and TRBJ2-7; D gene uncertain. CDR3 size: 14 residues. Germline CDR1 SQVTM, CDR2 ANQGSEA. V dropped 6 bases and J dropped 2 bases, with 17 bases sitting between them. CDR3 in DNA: TGCAGCGTCCTCAGTGCCACAGTAACCTACGAGCAGTACTTC. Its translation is CSVLSATVTYEQYF.

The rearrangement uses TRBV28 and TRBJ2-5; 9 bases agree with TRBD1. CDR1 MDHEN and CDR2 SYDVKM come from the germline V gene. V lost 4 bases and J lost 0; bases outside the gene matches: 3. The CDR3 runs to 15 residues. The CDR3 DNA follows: TGTGCCAGCAGTTCGGACAGGGGTCACCAAGAGACCCAGTACTTC. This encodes CASSSDRGHQETQYF.

CDR3 bases: TGTGCCAGCAGCCTAAATCACTACAATGAGCAGTTCTTC. This translates into CASSLNHYNEQFF. The rearrangement joins TRBV7-6 to TRBJ2-1; D ambiguous. Trimming left V 5 bases short and J 3 bases short, with 8 bases between. The CDR3 loop spans 13 amino acids. Germline V gene lookup returns CDR1 SGHVS and CDR2 FNYEAQ.

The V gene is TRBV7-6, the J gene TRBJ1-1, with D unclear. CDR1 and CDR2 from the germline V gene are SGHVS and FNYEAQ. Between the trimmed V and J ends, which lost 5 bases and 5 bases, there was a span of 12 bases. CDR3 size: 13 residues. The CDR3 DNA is TGTGCCAGCAGCCCAGAGGTGGGTACTGAAGCTTTCTTT. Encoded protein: CASSPEVGTEAFF.

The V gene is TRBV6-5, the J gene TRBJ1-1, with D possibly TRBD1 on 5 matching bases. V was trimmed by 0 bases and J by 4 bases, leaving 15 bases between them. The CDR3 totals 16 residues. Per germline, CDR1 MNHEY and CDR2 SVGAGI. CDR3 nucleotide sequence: TGTGCCAGCAGTTACTCGGCCGCGCCCGGGGGCACTGAAGCTTTCTTT. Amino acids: CASSYSAAPGGTEAFF.

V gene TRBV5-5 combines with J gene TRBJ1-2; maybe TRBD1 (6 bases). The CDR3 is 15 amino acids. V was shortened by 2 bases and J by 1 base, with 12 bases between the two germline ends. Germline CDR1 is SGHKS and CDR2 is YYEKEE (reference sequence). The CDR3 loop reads CASSLPTGFNYGYTF. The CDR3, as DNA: TGTGCCAGCAGCTTACCCACAGGGTTTAACTATGGCTACACCTTC.

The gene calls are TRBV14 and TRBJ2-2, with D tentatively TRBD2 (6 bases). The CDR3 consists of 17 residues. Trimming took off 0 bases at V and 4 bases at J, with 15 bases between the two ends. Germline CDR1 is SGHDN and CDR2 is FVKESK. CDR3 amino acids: CASSQDWGGGSTGELFF. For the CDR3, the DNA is TGTGCCAGCAGCCAAGATTGGGGCGGAGGGAGCACCGGGGAGCTGTTTTTT.

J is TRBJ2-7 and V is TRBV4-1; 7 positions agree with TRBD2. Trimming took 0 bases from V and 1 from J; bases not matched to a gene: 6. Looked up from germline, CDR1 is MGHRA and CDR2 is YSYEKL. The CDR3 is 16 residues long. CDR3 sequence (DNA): TGCGCCAGCAGCCAAGATCATGGGGAGGGATCCTACGAGCAGTACTTC. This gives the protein CASSQDHGEGSYEQYF.

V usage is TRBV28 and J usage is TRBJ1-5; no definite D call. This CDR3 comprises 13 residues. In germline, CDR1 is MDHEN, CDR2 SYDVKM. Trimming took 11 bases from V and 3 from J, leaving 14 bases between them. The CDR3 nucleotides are TGTGCCGGATCTAGGCGGCACAATCAGCCCCAGCATTTT. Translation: CAGSRRHNQPQHF.

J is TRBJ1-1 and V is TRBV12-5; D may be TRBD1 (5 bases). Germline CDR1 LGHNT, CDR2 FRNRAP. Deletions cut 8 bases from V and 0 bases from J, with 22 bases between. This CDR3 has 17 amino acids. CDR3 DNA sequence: TGTGCTAGTAACTTCGCCCTTGGGGCCGAAATGAACACTGAAGCTTTCTTT. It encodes CASNFALGAEMNTEAFF.

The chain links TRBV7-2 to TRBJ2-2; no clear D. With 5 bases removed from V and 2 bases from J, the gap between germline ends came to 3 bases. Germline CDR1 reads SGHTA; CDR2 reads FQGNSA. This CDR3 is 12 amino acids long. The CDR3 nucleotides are TGTGCCAGCAGCCTAAACACCGGGGAGCTGTTTTTT. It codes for CASSLNTGELFF.

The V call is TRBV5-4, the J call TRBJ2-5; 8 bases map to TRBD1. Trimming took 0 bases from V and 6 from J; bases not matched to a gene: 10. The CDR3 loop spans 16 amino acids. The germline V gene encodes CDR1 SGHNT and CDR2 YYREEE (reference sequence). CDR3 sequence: CASSLAVPGGAKTQYF. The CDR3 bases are TGTGCCAGCAGCTTGGCCGTCCCAGGGGGCGCGAAGACCCAGTACTTC. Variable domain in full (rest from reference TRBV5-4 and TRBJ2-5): ETGVTQSPTHLIKTRGQQVTLRCSSQSGHNTVSWYQQALGQGPQFIFQYYREEENGRGNFPPRFSGLQFPNYSSELNVNALELDDSALYLCASSLAVPGGAKTQYFGPGTRLLVL.

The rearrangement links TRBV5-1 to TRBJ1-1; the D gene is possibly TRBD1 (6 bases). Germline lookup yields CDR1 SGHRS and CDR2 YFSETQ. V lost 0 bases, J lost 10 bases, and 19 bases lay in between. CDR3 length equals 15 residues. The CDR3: CASSLAYPQGDGAFF. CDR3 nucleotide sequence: TGCGCCAGCAGCTTGGCCTATCCACAGGGTGATGGAGCTTTCTTT.

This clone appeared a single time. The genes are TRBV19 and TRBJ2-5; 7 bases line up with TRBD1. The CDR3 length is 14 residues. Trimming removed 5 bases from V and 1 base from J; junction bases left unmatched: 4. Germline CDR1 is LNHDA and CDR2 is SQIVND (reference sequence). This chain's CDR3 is CASSLQGTQETQYF. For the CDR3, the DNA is TGTGCCAGTAGTTTACAGGGGACCCAAGAGACCCAGTACTTC.

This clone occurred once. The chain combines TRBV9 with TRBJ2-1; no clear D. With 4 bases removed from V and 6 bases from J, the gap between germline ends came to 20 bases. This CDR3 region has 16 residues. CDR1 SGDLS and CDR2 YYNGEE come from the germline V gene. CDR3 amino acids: CASSPRLRSNSNEQFF. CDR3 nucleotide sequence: TGTGCCAGCAGCCCCCGTCTTCGGAGCAATAGCAATGAGCAGTTCTTC.

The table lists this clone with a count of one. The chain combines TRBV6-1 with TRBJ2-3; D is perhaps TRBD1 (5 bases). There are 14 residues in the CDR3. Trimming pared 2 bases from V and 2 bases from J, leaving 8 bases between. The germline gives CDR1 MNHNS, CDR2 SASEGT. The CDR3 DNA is TGTGCCAGCAGTGAAACAGGAGCCACAGATACGCAGTATTTT. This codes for CASSETGATDTQYF.

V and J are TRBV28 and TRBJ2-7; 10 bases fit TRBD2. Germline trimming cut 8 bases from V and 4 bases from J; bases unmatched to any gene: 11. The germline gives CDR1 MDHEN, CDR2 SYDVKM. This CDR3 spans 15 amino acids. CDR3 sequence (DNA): TGTGCCAGCGTTAAGGGCCTAGCGGGAGTATACGAGCAGTACTTC. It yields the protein CASVKGLAGVYEQYF. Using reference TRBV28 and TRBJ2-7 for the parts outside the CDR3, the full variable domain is DVKVTQSSRYLVKRTGEKVFLECVQDMDHENMFWYRQDPGLGLRLIYFSYDVKMKEKGDIPEGYSVSREKKERFSLILESASTNQTSMYLCASVKGLAGVYEQYFGPGTRLTVT.

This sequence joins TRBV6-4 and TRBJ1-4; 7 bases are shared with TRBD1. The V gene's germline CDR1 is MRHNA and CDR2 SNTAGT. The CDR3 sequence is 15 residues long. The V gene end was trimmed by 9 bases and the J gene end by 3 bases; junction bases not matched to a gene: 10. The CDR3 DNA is TGTGCCAGTTCTGCCACAGGGGAAGCTAATGAAAAACTGTTTTTT. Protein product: CASSATGEANEKLFF.

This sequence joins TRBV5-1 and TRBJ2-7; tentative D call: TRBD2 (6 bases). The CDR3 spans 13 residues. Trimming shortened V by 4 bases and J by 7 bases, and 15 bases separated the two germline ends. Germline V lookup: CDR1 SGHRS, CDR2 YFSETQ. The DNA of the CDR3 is TGCGCCAGCAGCACTAGCAACGGGAGAGAGCAGTACTTC. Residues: CASSTSNGREQYF.

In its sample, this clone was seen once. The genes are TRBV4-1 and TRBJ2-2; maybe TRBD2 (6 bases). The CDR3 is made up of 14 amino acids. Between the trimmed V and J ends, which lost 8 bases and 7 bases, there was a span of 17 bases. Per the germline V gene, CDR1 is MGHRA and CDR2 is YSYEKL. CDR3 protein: CASGGQGGGGELFF. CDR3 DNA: TGCGCCAGCGGTGGGCAGGGAGGTGGCGGGGAGCTGTTTTTT.

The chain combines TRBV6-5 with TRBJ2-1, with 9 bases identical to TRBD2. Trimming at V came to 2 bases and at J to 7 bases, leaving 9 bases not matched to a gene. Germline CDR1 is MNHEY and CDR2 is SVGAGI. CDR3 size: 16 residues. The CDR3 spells CASSYGAGGMWNEQFF. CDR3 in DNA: TGTGCCAGCAGTTACGGGGCGGGAGGGATGTGGAATGAGCAGTTCTTC.